This TCR beta chain was recorded in a study of blood T cells in healthy people across ages. This clonotype has only one observation. Its antigen is as yet unknown. Alongside a J-beta primer mix, a sample-barcoded 5' primer served in a second PCR lasting about 7 to 12 cycles. Through a template-switch adaptor with 12 random nucleotides, each cDNA molecule received a tag. TCRdb fed the 5' RACE reads into MiXCR, producing one record per CDR3 protein. The sample has hundreds of thousands of distinct CDR3 sequences; roughly 50% are singletons. Looked up from germline, CDR1 is SQVTM and CDR2 is ANQGSEA. Trimming shortened V by 6 bases and J by 5 bases, and 10 bases separated the two germline ends. The CDR3 is 11 residues long. The study's findings and limits: Long-lived donors carried more naive CD4+ cells and greater diversity than aged donors.

The chain is built from TRBV29-1 and TRBJ1-2; no clear D. Sample: blood. This TCR derives from a man younger than 45 in good health. The DNA for the CDR3 is TGCAGCGTCAGACAAAAATATGGCTACACCTTC. Amino acids: CSVRQKYGYTF.